Sequencing of this T cell receptor (beta chain) was carried out in a study of regulatory T cells in long-lasting Graves disease. Arm-PCR of CDR3 regions with iRepertoire HTBI primers generated TCR beta libraries. TCRdb processed the multiplex PCR reads anew with MiXCR; each CDR3 protein has one entry. The sample contains about 660,000 distinct CDR3 sequences, 25% to 30% of which appear only once. Specified time point: persistent/refractory GD, antithyroid drugs over 5 years with positive TRAb. The authors made the TCR library using RNA they extracted from PBMCs. This clonotype was detected ten times or more. This CDR3 spans 18 amino acids. V shed 4 bases and J shed 0 bases, with 19 bases lying between them. Germline CDR1 is MDHEN and CDR2 is SYDVKM.

The clonotype comes from a female donor with Graves disease. The chain joins TRBV28 to TRBJ1-5; TRBD1 might be the D (5 bases). The specimen comprised peripheral blood mononuclear cells (PBMCs), sampled when the disease was refractory, from a patient treated with antithyroid drugs. CDR3 nucleotides: TGTGCCAGCAGTTCTATGGTGTGGGGGGTCGGTAGCAATCAGCCCCAGCATTTT. It codes for CASSSMVWGVGSNQPQHF.